One and the same sample provided the 11 T cell receptor beta chains below, sequenced in a study of radiation and T cells in renal cell carcinoma. Clones were sequenced by immunoSEQ multiplex PCR, and TCRdb holds only the in-frame ones, with some missing. Of 130,000 or so clones detected, less than 90% appear once; the ten largest clones hold roughly 25%. Time point defined: baseline pretreatment blood. Treatment in this sample: 15 Gy SBRT to primary tumor, nephrectomy 4 weeks later. The sequences come from blood, collected from a patient whose treatment included radiotherapy and nephrectomy. These receptors came from a woman between 45 and 65 years old with renal cell carcinoma.

The chain recombines TRBV5-1 with TRBJ1-1; D gene unclear. Germline loops: CDR1 SGHRS, CDR2 YFSETQ. The germline V and J ends were trimmed by 3 bases and 3 bases, with 3 bases remaining between them. The CDR3 has 11 amino acids. CDR3 DNA: TGCGCCAGCAGCTCCGACACTGAAGCTTTCTTT. Translating it yields CASSSDTEAFF.

V usage is TRBV9 and J usage is TRBJ2-3; 7 bases line up with TRBD2. The CDR3 sequence is 15 residues long. CDR1 is SGDLS, CDR2 YYNGEE, per germline. Trimming cost V 4 bases and J 5 bases; bases outside gene matches: 10. The CDR3 DNA sequence: TGTGCCAGCAGCCAAGGCGGACTAGGTGGAGATACGCAGTATTTT. Its protein product is CASSQGGLGGDTQYF.

V gene TRBV7-9 combines with J gene TRBJ2-3; a possible D gene is TRBD2 (6 bases). V lost 5 bases to trimming and J lost 0 bases, with 15 bases between them. The CDR3 covers 16 residues. Germline CDR1 is SEHNR and CDR2 is FQNEAQ (reference sequence). The CDR3: CASSTSDYVSTDTQYF. The CDR3, as DNA: TGTGCCAGCAGCACCTCGGACTACGTTAGCACAGATACGCAGTATTTT.

The gene calls are TRBV5-1 and TRBJ2-7; 8 nucleotides align to TRBD1. The CDR3 is 15 residues long. V was clipped by 1 base and J by 5 bases; unmatched bases: 8. The germline V gene has CDR1 SGHRS and CDR2 YFSETQ. CDR3: CASSLTGGGRNEQYF. CDR3 bases: TGCGCCAGCAGCTTGACAGGGGGTGGGAGGAACGAGCAGTACTTC.

The chain is built from TRBV29-1 and TRBJ1-2; no reliable D call. The CDR3 spans 14 residues. CDR1 is SQVTM and CDR2 is ANQGSEA in the germline V gene. V lost 7 bases and J 4 bases, leaving 19 bases between the germline ends. CDR3 nucleotides: TGCAGCGCCCGGGGAGGATTCTCCGCCTATGGCTACACCTTC. Encoded protein: CSARGGFSAYGYTF.

The chain carries TRBV2 and TRBJ1-2; D ambiguous. The CDR3 contains 14 residues. With 7 bases removed from V and 5 bases from J, the gap between germline ends came to 17 bases. Germline CDR1 and CDR2: SNHLY and FYNNEI. The CDR3 DNA sequence: TGTGCCAGCACTAGGGTAGAGATAGGATATGGCTACACCTTC. Protein: CASTRVEIGYGYTF.

V gene TRBV4-3 combines with J gene TRBJ1-2; no reliable D call. The CDR3 loop spans 13 amino acids. The germline V gene encodes CDR1 LGHNA and CDR2 YSLEER. Deletions cut 1 base from V and 4 bases from J, with 7 bases between. The CDR3 DNA is TGCGCCAGCAGCCAAGCCGTCTTCTATGGCTACACCTTC. Protein sequence: CASSQAVFYGYTF.

The rearrangement links TRBV9 to TRBJ2-1; no definite D call. From germline, CDR1 is SGDLS and CDR2 YYNGEE. This CDR3 is 15 amino acids long. V was clipped by 2 bases and J by 7 bases, with 16 bases between them. CDR3 region: CASSVNPVPDNEQFF. The DNA of the CDR3 is TGTGCCAGCAGCGTCAACCCGGTGCCGGATAATGAGCAGTTCTTC.

This chain uses TRBV2 with TRBJ2-7; no clear D. Germline CDR1 is SNHLY and CDR2 is FYNNEI. Trimming shortened V by 4 bases and J by 4 bases, and 17 bases separated the two germline ends. This CDR3 comprises 15 residues. CDR3 loop: CASSGGWSLRYEQYF. In nucleotides, the CDR3 is TGTGCCAGCAGTGGTGGGTGGTCTCTTCGGTACGAGCAGTACTTC. Combining the CDR3 with reference TRBV2 and TRBJ2-7 gives the whole variable domain EPEVTQTPSHQVTQMGQEVILRCVPISNHLYFYWYRQILGQKVEFLVSFYNNEISEKSEIFDDQFSVERPDGSNFTLKIRSTKLEDSAMYFCASSGGWSLRYEQYFGPGTRLTVT.

The chain carries TRBV14 and TRBJ1-4; D is perhaps TRBD1 (5 bases). V lost 4 bases and J lost 7, with 13 bases in between. Germline CDR1 is SGHDN and CDR2 is FVKESK. This CDR3 comprises 14 residues. The CDR3 spells CASSLLRGGEKLFF. CDR3 nucleotide sequence: TGTGCCAGCAGCCTCTTGAGGGGAGGTGAAAAACTGTTTTTT.

This clone was recorded only once. V gene TRBV7-2 combines with J gene TRBJ1-2; no definite D call. CDR1 and CDR2 from the germline V gene are SGHTA and FQGNSA. The ends were cut back, 0 bases at V and 4 bases at J, with 9 bases in the middle. This CDR3 spans 14 amino acids. CDR3: CASSLAIAAYGYTF. The DNA for the CDR3 is TGTGCCAGCAGCTTAGCGATAGCGGCCTATGGCTACACCTTC.